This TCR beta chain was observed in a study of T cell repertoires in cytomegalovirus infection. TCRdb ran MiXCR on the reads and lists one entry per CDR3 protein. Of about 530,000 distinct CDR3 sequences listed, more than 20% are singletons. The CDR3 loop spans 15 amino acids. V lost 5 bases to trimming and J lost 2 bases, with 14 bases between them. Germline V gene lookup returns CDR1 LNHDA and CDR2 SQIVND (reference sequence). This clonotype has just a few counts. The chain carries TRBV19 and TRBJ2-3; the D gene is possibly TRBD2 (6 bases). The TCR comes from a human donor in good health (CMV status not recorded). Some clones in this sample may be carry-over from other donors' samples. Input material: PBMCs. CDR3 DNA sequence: TGTGCCAGTAGTCCAGGGACTGGATACACAGATACGCAGTATTTT. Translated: CASSPGTGYTDTQYF.